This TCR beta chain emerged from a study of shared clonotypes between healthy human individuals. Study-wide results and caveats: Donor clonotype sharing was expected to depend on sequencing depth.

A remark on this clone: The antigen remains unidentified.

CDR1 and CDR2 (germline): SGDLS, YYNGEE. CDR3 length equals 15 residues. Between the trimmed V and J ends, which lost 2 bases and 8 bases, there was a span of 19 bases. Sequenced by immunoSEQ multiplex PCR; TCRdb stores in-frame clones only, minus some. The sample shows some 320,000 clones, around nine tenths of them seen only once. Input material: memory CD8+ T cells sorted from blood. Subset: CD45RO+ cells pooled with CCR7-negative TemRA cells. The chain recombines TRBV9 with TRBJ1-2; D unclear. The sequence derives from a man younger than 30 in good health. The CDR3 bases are TGTGCCAGCAGCGTCAACAGTGCCCTTCCTGAGGGCTACACCTTC. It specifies CASSVNSALPEGYTF.